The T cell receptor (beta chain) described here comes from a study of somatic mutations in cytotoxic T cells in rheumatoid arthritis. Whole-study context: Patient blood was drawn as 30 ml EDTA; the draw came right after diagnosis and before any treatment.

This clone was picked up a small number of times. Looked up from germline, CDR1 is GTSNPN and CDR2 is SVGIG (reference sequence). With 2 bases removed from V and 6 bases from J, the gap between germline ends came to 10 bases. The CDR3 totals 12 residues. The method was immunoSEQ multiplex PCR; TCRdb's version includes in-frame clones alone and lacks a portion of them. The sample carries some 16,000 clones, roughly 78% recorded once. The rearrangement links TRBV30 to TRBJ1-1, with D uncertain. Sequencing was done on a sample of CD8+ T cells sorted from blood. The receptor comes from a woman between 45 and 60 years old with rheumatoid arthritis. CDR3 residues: CAWSRTVAEAFF. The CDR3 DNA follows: TGTGCCTGGAGTCGGACGGTCGCTGAAGCTTTCTTT.